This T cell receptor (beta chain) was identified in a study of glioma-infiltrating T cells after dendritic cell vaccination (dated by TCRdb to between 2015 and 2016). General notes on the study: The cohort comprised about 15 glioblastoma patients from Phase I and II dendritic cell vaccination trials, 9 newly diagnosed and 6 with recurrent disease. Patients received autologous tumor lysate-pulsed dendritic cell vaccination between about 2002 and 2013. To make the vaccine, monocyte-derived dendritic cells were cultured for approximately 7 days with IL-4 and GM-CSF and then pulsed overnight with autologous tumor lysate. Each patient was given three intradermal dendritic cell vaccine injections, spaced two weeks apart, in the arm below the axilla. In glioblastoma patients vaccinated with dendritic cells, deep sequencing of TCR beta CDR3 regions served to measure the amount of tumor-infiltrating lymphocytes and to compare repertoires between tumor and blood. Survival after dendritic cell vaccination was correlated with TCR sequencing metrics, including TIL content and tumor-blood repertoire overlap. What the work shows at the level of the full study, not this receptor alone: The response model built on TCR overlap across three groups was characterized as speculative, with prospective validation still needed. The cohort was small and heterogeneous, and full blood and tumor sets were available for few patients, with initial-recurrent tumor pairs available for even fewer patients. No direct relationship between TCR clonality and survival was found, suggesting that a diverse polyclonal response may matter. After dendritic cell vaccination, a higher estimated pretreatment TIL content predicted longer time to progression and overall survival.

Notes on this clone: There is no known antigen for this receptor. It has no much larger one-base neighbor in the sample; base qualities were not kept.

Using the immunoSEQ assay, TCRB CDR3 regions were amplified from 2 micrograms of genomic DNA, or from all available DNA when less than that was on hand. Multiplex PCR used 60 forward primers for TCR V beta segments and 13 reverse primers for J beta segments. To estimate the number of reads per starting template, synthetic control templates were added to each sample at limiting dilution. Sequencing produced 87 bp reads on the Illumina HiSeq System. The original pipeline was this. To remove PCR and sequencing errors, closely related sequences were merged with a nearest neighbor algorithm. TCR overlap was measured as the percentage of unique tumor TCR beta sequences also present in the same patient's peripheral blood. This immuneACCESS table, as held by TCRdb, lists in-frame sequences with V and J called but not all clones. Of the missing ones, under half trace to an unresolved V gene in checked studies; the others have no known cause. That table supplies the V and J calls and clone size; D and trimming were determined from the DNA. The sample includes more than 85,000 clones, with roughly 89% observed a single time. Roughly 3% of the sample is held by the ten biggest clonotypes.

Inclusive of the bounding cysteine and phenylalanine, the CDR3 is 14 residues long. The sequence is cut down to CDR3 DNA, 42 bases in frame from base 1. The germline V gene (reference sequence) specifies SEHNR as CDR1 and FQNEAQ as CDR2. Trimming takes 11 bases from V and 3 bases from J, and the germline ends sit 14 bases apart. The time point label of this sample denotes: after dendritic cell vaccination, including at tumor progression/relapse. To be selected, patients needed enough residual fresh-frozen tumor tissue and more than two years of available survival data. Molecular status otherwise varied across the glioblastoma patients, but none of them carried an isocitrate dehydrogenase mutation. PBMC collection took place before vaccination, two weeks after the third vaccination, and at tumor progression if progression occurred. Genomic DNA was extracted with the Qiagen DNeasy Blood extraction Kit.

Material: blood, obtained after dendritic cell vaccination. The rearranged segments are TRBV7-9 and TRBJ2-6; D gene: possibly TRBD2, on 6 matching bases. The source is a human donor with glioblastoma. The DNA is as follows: TGTGCCGGGGGAAACGGGGGTGGGGCCAACGTCCTGACTTTC. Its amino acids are CAGGNGGGANVLTF.